The rows below give T cell receptor beta chains drawn from one sample of a study of blood T cell repertoires in COVID-19. Method: immunoSEQ multiplex PCR; TCRdb's copy keeps in-frame clones and lacks some. Of under 300,000 clones listed, about 83% are singletons. Sequencing input: peripheral blood. The receptors shown here come from a man between 25 and 39 years old who had recovered from COVID-19. CDR3s include the opening cysteine and the closing phenylalanine or tryptophan. Each record gives: D gene, clone size, V gene, CDR3 length, J gene, CDR3 protein, CDR3 DNA. D genes are given only for firm matches. For some rows the clone size is stated as once, few or many, or as a class when expanded; others skip it.

>.|.|TRBV5-1|13|TRBJ2-3
CASSLNRWDTQYF
TGCGCCAGCAGCTTAAACAGGTGGGATACGCAGTATTTT
>TRBD2|.|TRBV27|14|TRBJ2-5
CASSPQGGSGTQYF
TGTGCCAGCAGTCCGCAGGGAGGGTCAGGGACCCAGTACTTC
>.|.|TRBV18|16|TRBJ1-4
CASSPLRQSGNEKLFF
TGTGCCAGCTCACCCTTAAGACAGTCTGGAAATGAAAAACTGTTTTTT
>.|.|TRBV6-1|15|TRBJ2-6
CASSEAYSGANVLTF
TGTGCCAGCAGTGAAGCCTACTCTGGGGCCAACGTCCTGACTTTC
>.|.|TRBV15|14|TRBJ1-2
CATRPGANNYGYTF
TGTGCCACCAGGCCAGGGGCCAACAACTATGGCTACACCTTC
>TRBD1|few|TRBV25-1|15|TRBJ2-2
CASSELGQDTGELFF
TGTGCCAGCAGTGAATTAGGACAGGACACCGGGGAGCTGTTTTTT
>.|.|TRBV7-6|15|TRBJ2-3
CASTKGGASTDTQYF
TGTGCCAGCACGAAGGGGGGGGCTAGCACAGATACGCAGTATTTT
>.|.|TRBV11-3|13|TRBJ1-1
CASSFSGDTEAFF
TGTGCCAGCAGCTTTAGCGGGGACACTGAAGCTTTCTTT
>TRBD1|.|TRBV29-1|14|TRBJ1-1
CSVEGLDRGAEAFF
TGCAGCGTTGAAGGTCTGGACAGGGGGGCTGAAGCTTTCTTT
>TRBD1|.|TRBV18|13|TRBJ1-1
CASSPGQGTEAFF
TGTGCCAGCTCACCGGGACAGGGCACTGAAGCTTTCTTT
>.|.|TRBV7-6|13|TRBJ1-6
CASSSQYDSPLHF
TGTGCCAGCAGCTCTCAGTATGATTCACCCCTCCACTTT
>.|once|TRBV4-1|16|TRBJ1-3
CASPFGQLKIGNTIYF
TGCGCCAGCCCTTTCGGACAGCTTAAAATTGGAAACACCATATATTTT
>TRBD1|.|TRBV23-1|17|TRBJ2-1
CASSQLAPGGGSNEQFF
TGCGCCAGCAGTCAATTGGCGCCAGGGGGCGGAAGCAATGAGCAGTTCTTC
>TRBD2|.|TRBV29-1|13|TRBJ2-3
CSGITSDRDTQYF
TGCAGCGGGATTACTAGCGACCGAGATACGCAGTATTTT
>.|.|TRBV2|15|TRBJ1-5
CASNGRDGYNQPQHF
TGTGCCAGCAATGGGAGGGATGGATACAATCAGCCCCAGCATTTT
>.|.|TRBV7-9|14|TRBJ1-6
CASSRIRGNSPLHF
TGTGCCAGCAGCCGGATCAGGGGCAATTCACCCCTCCACTTT
>TRBD1|once|TRBV18|14|TRBJ2-3
CASSPDRGSDTQYF
TGTGCCAGCTCACCAGACAGGGGTTCAGATACGCAGTATTTT
>TRBD1|.|TRBV5-1|12|TRBJ2-1
CASSGTGGEQFF
TGCGCCAGCAGCGGTACAGGGGGTGAGCAGTTCTTC
>TRBD2|.|TRBV3-1/TRBV3-2|16|TRBJ2-2
CASSQDLAGGTGELFF
TGTGCCAGCAGCCAAGATCTAGCGGGGGGGACGGGGGAGCTGTTTTTT
>.|.|TRBV30|15|TRBJ1-6
CAWIKGARYNSPLHF
TGTGCCTGGATAAAAGGGGCTCGCTATAATTCACCCCTCCACTTT
>.|once|TRBV12-3/TRBV12-4|12|TRBJ1-2
CASSLPPGGYTF
TGTGCCAGCAGTTTACCCCCGGGGGGCTACACCTTC
>.|.|TRBV5-1|15|TRBJ2-3
CASRVGGSLRDTQYF
TGCGCCAGCCGTGTGGGGGGTTCCTTACGTGATACGCAGTATTTT
>.|.|TRBV18|17|TRBJ1-1
CASSPFPGQRGDTEAFF
TGTGCCAGCTCACCATTCCCCGGACAGCGGGGTGACACTGAAGCTTTCTTT
>TRBD2|.|TRBV7-2|15|TRBJ2-1
CASSSEVAGYNEQFF
TGTGCCAGCAGCTCCGAAGTAGCGGGGTACAATGAGCAGTTCTTC
>.|.|TRBV19|12|TRBJ1-5
CASRHSNQPQHF
TGTGCCAGTAGACATAGCAATCAGCCCCAGCATTTT
>TRBD2|.|TRBV5-1|15|TRBJ2-3
CASSLPAGNTDTQYF
TGCGCCAGCAGCTTGCCAGCGGGGAACACAGATACGCAGTATTTT
>TRBD2|once|TRBV7-3|14|TRBJ2-5
CASSLDGGAETQYF
TGTGCCAGCAGCTTAGACGGGGGGGCCGAGACCCAGTACTTC
>.|.|TRBV5-1|11|TRBJ1-1
CASSSSYEAFF
TGCGCCAGCAGCAGCTCATATGAAGCTTTCTTT
>.|once|TRBV19|14|TRBJ1-2
CASISQGVTYGYTF
TGTGCCAGTATCTCACAGGGAGTTACCTATGGCTACACCTTC
>.|.|TRBV7-6|16|TRBJ2-1
CASSKRSGGAYNEQFF
TGTGCCAGCAGCAAAAGGTCCGGGGGAGCTTACAATGAGCAGTTCTTC
>TRBD1|few|TRBV5-1|14|TRBJ2-7
CASSAGTGPYEQYF
TGCGCCAGCAGCGCCGGGACAGGGCCCTACGAGCAGTACTTC
>.|.|TRBV28|15|TRBJ1-4
CASSQPGGSLEKLFF
TGTGCCAGCAGTCAACCCGGGGGGTCACTTGAAAAACTGTTTTTT
>.|.|TRBV28|12|TRBJ1-2
CASREAGEGYTF
TGTGCCAGCAGGGAGGCCGGGGAGGGCTACACCTTC
>.|few|TRBV10-3|12|TRBJ2-1
CAISELPGEQFF
TGTGCCATCAGTGAGCTCCCAGGTGAGCAGTTCTTC
>TRBD1|once|TRBV10-2|16|TRBJ1-5
CASTSQGFDSMQPQHF
TGCGCCAGCACATCACAGGGGTTTGATTCTATGCAGCCCCAGCATTTT
>.|.|TRBV27|14|TRBJ1-5
CASSLRGNNQPQHF
TGTGCCAGCAGTTTGCGCGGGAACAATCAGCCCCAGCATTTT
>.|.|TRBV11-2|14|TRBJ1-1
CASSPLRQVGEAFF
TGTGCCAGCAGCCCTCTTAGGCAGGTGGGTGAAGCTTTCTTT
>.|.|TRBV12-3/TRBV12-4|11|TRBJ1-2
CASSHSYGYTF
TGTGCCAGCAGTCACTCCTATGGCTACACCTTC
>TRBD1|many|TRBV5-5|13|TRBJ1-2
CASSLRDRDGYTF
TGTGCCAGCAGCTTGCGGGACAGGGATGGCTACACCTTC
>TRBD1|.|TRBV19|15|TRBJ1-6
CASRAPDRGLSPLHF
TGTGCCAGTAGAGCCCCGGACAGGGGGCTTTCACCCCTCCACTTT
>.|.|TRBV5-5|16|TRBJ1-4
CASSLRGPENFEKLFF
TGTGCCAGCAGCTTGCGCGGGCCGGAAAACTTTGAAAAACTGTTTTTT
>.|.|TRBV24-1|12|TRBJ1-2
CATSDVYYGYTF
TGTGCCACCAGTGACGTGTACTATGGCTACACCTTC
>TRBD2|.|TRBV5-6|16|TRBJ2-5
CASSLSGGARGETQYF
TGTGCCAGCAGCTTGAGCGGGGGGGCCCGGGGAGAGACCCAGTACTTC
>TRBD1|.|TRBV9|15|TRBJ2-2
CASSVAAQGAGELFF
TGTGCCAGCAGCGTAGCCGCGCAGGGGGCCGGGGAGCTGTTTTTT
>.|.|TRBV7-9|14|TRBJ2-1
CASSSPGSYNEQFF
TGTGCCAGCAGCTCCCCAGGGTCCTACAATGAGCAGTTCTTC
>TRBD1|.|TRBV11-3|14|TRBJ1-1
CASSWDSSNTEAFF
TGTGCCAGCAGCTGGGACAGCTCGAACACTGAAGCTTTCTTT
>.|.|TRBV6-5|11|TRBJ1-2
CASGLNYGYTF
TGTGCCAGCGGCTTGAACTATGGCTACACCTTC
>.|once|TRBV6-2/TRBV6-3|17|TRBJ2-3
CASSPGLTGPSTDTQYF
TGTGCCAGCAGCCCCGGACTGACAGGACCTAGCACAGATACGCAGTATTTT
>TRBD1|.|TRBV5-1|16|TRBJ2-1
CASSLQALGQNNEQFF
TGCGCCAGCAGCTTGCAGGCTTTGGGACAGAACAATGAGCAGTTCTTC
>.|.|TRBV19|16|TRBJ2-1
CASSIGAGQTYNEQFF
TGTGCCAGTAGTATAGGAGCAGGCCAGACCTACAATGAGCAGTTCTTC
>TRBD1|.|TRBV7-2|14|TRBJ1-6
CASSLRQGNSPLHF
TGTGCCAGCAGCCTCAGACAGGGAAATTCACCCCTCCACTTT
>TRBD2|.|TRBV5-6|16|TRBJ2-1
CASSLAGTSGNNEQFF
TGTGCCAGCAGCTTGGCCGGGACTAGCGGGAACAATGAGCAGTTCTTC
>.|.|TRBV16|18|TRBJ2-1
CASSQSLGQPSSYNEQFF
TGTGCCAGCAGCCAATCTCTAGGACAACCTAGCTCCTACAATGAGCAGTTCTTC
>.|medium-sized|TRBV11-2|14|TRBJ2-2
CASSWASIDGELFF
TGTGCCAGCAGCTGGGCTAGCATCGACGGGGAGCTGTTTTTT
>.|.|TRBV7-6|11|TRBJ1-1
CASSSGGEAFF
TGTGCCAGCAGCTCCGGCGGCGAAGCTTTCTTT
>TRBD1|.|TRBV10-3|17|TRBJ1-1
CATRQGPWGDVGTEAFF
TGTGCCACCCGACAGGGACCGTGGGGGGATGTTGGCACTGAAGCTTTCTTT
>.|.|TRBV27|17|TRBJ1-5
CASSTRATGPSNQPQHF
TGTGCCAGCAGTACGAGGGCGACAGGACCCAGCAATCAGCCCCAGCATTTT
>TRBD1|.|TRBV6-5|15|TRBJ1-2
CASSHGTGGSYGYTF
TGTGCCAGCAGCCATGGGACAGGGGGGTCCTATGGCTACACCTTC
>.|.|TRBV6-5|14|TRBJ2-1
CASSLRDPSGKQFF
TGTGCCAGCAGTCTGCGGGACCCTTCCGGTAAGCAGTTCTTC
>.|.|TRBV10-3|13|TRBJ1-2
CAISEGQNYGYTF
TGTGCCATCAGTGAGGGACAGAACTATGGCTACACCTTC